Following are 10 T cell receptor beta chains from one sample sequenced in a study of cytomegalovirus exposure and HLA in healthy donors. Use of 60 Vbeta and 13 Jbeta primers characterized the PCR. Libraries were prepared by immunoSEQ multiplex PCR; TCRdb keeps only in-frame clonotypes and omits some of them. The repertoire consists of 300,000 or so clones, with 84% occurring once and the leading ten covering roughly 2%. The sample taken for sequencing was PBMCs. The receptors shown here come from a woman aged 40-49 years in good health and CMV-seropositive.

CDR3 coding DNA: TGTGCCTGGGAGGATAGAACAGGGAAAAGGAACTCTCCTAATGAAAAACTGTTTTTT. Translation: CAWEDRTGKRNSPNEKLFF. V gene TRBV30 combines with J gene TRBJ1-4, with D maybe TRBD1 (6 bases). The CDR3 totals 19 residues. The V end was cut by 5 bases, the J end by 3 bases, with 28 bases between. CDR1 is GTSNPN and CDR2 is SVGIG in the germline V gene (reference sequence). The entire variable domain, with the rest obtained from reference TRBV30 and TRBJ1-4, is as follows: SQTIHQWPATLVQPVGSPLSLECTVEGTSNPNLYWYRQAAGRGLQLLFYSVGIGQISSEVPQNLSASRPQDRQFILSSKKLLLSDSGFYLCAWEDRTGKRNSPNEKLFFGSGTQLSVL.

The J gene is TRBJ2-1, the V gene TRBV7-8; 7 nucleotides line up with TRBD2. The CDR3 sequence is 17 residues long. V trimming: 7 bases; J trimming: 3 bases; junction bases outside the gene matches: 15. Germline CDR1 SGHVS, CDR2 FQNEAQ. The CDR3 DNA reads as TGTGCCAGCAACCACGATGGGGTTGCTAGCGGCTACAATGAGCAGTTCTTC. Amino acids: CASNHDGVASGYNEQFF.

This sequence joins TRBV6-5 and TRBJ1-1; D possibly corresponds to TRBD1 (5 bases). The V gene lost 5 bases and the J gene lost 4 bases, with 11 bases spanning the gap. Germline V gives CDR1 MNHEY, CDR2 SVGAGI. CDR3 size: 13 residues. CDR3 amino acids: CASSRGLGTEAFF. Here the CDR3 DNA reads TGTGCCAGCAGTAGGGGCCTGGGCACTGAAGCTTTCTTT.

As for this clone: The same CDR3 can be traced to other DNA sequences in this sample. CDR3 nucleotide sequence: TGTGCCAGCAGCTTGGAACTAGCGGGAGGGAATACGCAGTATTTT. This codes for CASSLELAGGNTQYF. The rearrangement links TRBV5-4 to TRBJ2-3; 13 nucleotides align to TRBD2. This CDR3 has 15 amino acids. The germline V gene encodes CDR1 SGHNT and CDR2 YYREEE (reference sequence). V lost 0 bases to trimming and J lost 7 bases; unmatched junction nucleotides: 2.

V gene TRBV13 combines with J gene TRBJ2-3; 8 bases map to TRBD2. Unmatched junction bases numbered 6, after V lost 1 base and J lost 3 bases. Germline V gene data show CDR1 as PRHDT and CDR2 as FYEKMQ (reference sequence). The length of the CDR3 is 16 residues. Here the CDR3 DNA reads TGTGCCAGCAGCTTAGCAGCGGGAGATGGTACAGATACGCAGTATTTT. Its translation is CASSLAAGDGTDTQYF.

The V and J genes are TRBV5-1 and TRBJ1-2; the D is unclear. Germline-derived CDR1 and CDR2 are SGHRS and YFSETQ. The CDR3 is made up of 11 amino acids. Trimming cost V 3 bases and J 8 bases, with 8 bases left between them. DNA for the CDR3: TGCGCCAGCAGCTCCTACGGGGGCTACACCTTC. Encoded protein: CASSSYGGYTF. Using reference TRBV5-1 and TRBJ1-2 for the parts outside the CDR3, the full variable domain is KAGVTQTPRYLIKTRGQQVTLSCSPISGHRSVSWYQQTPGQGLQFLFEYFSETQRNKGNFPGRFSGRQFSNSRSEMNVSTLELGDSALYLCASSSYGGYTFGSGTRLTVV.

The chain links TRBV7-2 to TRBJ2-2; possible D gene TRBD1, 6 bases. V lost 1 base to trimming and J lost 6 bases, with 12 bases between them. This CDR3 spans 15 amino acids. The germline CDR1 and CDR2 sequences are SGHTA and FQGNSA. CDR3 sequence (DNA): TGTGCCAGCAGCTTAGTTTCCGGACAGCCCGGGGAGCTGTTTTTT. Its translation is CASSLVSGQPGELFF.

The chain has TRBV6-5 and TRBJ2-7, with TRBD2 matching over 7 bases. CDR1 is MNHEY, CDR2 SVGAGI, per germline. The J segment lost 5 bases and the V segment lost 2 bases, leaving 6 bases of the junction unmatched. The CDR3 loop spans 14 amino acids. The CDR3, as DNA: TGTGCCAGCAGTTACCGCACTAGCGAGAACGAGCAGTACTTC. Translated, it gives CASSYRTSENEQYF.

This CDR3 reads CASEIDGSLSTGELFF. The CDR3 nucleotides read TGTGCCAGTGAGATTGACGGGAGTCTAAGTACCGGGGAGCTGTTTTTT. The chain carries TRBV19 and TRBJ2-2; the D gene is possibly TRBD2 (6 bases). Between the trimmed V and J ends, which lost 8 bases and 5 bases, there was a span of 21 bases. The CDR3 is 16 amino acids. The germline CDR1 and CDR2 sequences are LNHDA and SQIVND (reference sequence).

The CDR3 loop reads CASSYRDRGLRQYF. The CDR3 bases are TGTGCCAGCAGTTACAGGGACAGAGGCTTAAGGCAGTACTTC. J is TRBJ2-7 and V is TRBV28, with TRBD1 matching 7 bases. This CDR3 comprises 14 residues. The germline V gene has CDR1 MDHEN and CDR2 SYDVKM. The V segment lost 4 bases and the J segment 9 bases; nucleotides outside the gene matches: 12.